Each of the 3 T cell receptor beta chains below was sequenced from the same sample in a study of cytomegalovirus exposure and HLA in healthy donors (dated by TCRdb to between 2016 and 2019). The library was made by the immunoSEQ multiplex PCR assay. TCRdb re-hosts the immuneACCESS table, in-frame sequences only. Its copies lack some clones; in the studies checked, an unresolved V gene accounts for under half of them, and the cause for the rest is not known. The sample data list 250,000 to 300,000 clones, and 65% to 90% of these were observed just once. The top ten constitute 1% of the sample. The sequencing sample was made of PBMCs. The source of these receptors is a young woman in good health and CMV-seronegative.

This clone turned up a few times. CDR3 sequence reads: CASSDQGSGTGELFF. DNA of the CDR3: TGTGCCAGCAGTGATCAGGGGAGTGGCACCGGGGAGCTGTTTTTT. The rearrangement links TRBV2 to TRBJ2-2, with D possibly TRBD1 on 6 matching bases. Germline CDR1 is SNHLY and CDR2 is FYNNEI. The CDR3 consists of 15 residues. V lost 3 bases, J lost 4 bases, and 12 bases lay in between. The whole variable domain, remainder taken from reference TRBV2 and TRBJ2-2, is EPEVTQTPSHQVTQMGQEVILRCVPISNHLYFYWYRQILGQKVEFLVSFYNNEISEKSEIFDDQFSVERPDGSNFTLKIRSTKLEDSAMYFCASSDQGSGTGELFFGEGSRLTVL.

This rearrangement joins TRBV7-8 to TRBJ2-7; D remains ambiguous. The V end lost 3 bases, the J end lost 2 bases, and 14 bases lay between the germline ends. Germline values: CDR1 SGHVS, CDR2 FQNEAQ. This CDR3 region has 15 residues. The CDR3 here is CASSFGSFPAYEQYF. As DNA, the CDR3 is TGTGCCAGCAGCTTTGGCTCCTTCCCAGCCTACGAGCAGTACTTC.

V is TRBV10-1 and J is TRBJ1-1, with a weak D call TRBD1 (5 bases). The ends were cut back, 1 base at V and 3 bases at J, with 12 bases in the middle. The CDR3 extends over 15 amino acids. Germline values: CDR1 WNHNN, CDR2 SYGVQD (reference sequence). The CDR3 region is CASSEFSTGHTEAFF. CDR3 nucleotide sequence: TGCGCCAGCAGTGAGTTCTCTACAGGCCACACTGAAGCTTTCTTT.